This T cell receptor beta chain was observed in a study of OX40 agonist ivuxolimab in advanced cancers. Study-wide context: A diagnosis of hepatocellular carcinoma, melanoma, renal cell or head and neck cancer was present in dose-escalation patients.

Assay used: immunoSEQ multiplex PCR; TCRdb lists only in-frame clones, some missing. Altogether roughly 45,000 clones are present, about 85% being singletons, with the ten largest covering roughly 21%. CDR1 is SGHVS, CDR2 FNYEAQ, per germline. This CDR3 is 14 amino acids long. V was shortened by 6 bases and J by 1 base, with 12 bases between the two germline ends. Note on this clone: Its target is not known.

Broader study findings: The study observed clonal expansion of CD4+ and CD8+ blood T cells by week 6 at 0.1 to 3.0 mg/kg.

This material consisted of CD4+ or CD8+ T cells sorted from blood, taken in a trial of the OX40 agonist ivuxolimab. The sequence was obtained from an adult with an advanced solid tumor such as melanoma, head and neck, liver or kidney cancer. The gene calls are TRBV7-6 and TRBJ2-5, with a weak D call TRBD2 (6 bases). The CDR3 DNA is TGTGCCAGCAGGGAGGGGCAGATCCAAGAGACCCAGTACTTC. It codes for CASREGQIQETQYF.